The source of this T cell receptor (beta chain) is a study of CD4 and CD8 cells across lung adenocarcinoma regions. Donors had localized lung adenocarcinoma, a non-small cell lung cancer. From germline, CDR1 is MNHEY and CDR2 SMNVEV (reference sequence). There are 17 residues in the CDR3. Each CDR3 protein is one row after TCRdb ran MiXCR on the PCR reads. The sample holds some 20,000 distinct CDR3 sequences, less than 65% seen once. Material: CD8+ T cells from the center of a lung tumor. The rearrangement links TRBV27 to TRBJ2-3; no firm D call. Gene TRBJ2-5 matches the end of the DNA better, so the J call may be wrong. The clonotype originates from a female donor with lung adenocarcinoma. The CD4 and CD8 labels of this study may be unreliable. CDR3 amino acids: CASSSPLFGTAPDTQYF. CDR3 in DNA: TGTGCCAGCAGTTCCCCACTTTTCGGCACCGCCCCAGATACCCAGTACTTC.